Following are 10 T cell receptor beta chains from one sample sequenced in a study of T cell responses to AZD1222 COVID-19 vaccine. TCRdb's table, derived via immunoSEQ multiplex PCR, lists solely in-frame clones and lacks some. The sample carries 110,000 to 150,000 clones, around nine tenths recorded once. The starting material was peripheral blood, obtained on day 0 of AZD1222 vaccination. The source of these receptors is an adult in good health.

The chain employs TRBV28 and TRBJ1-2; TRBD1 might be the D (5 bases). V lost 6 bases and J lost 5, with 16 bases in between. This CDR3 spans 14 amino acids. The germline V gene encodes CDR1 MDHEN and CDR2 SYDVKM. The CDR3 DNA reads TGTGCCAGCAGGCACGGGACCGGCTTATATGGCTACACCTTC. This translates into CASRHGTGLYGYTF.

V gene TRBV5-1 combines with J gene TRBJ1-3, with no clear D. Trimming left V 5 bases short and J 0 bases short, with 12 bases between. Germline V lookup: CDR1 SGHRS, CDR2 YFSETQ. The CDR3 is 15 amino acids. CDR3 coding DNA: TGCGCCAGCAGTGTGGACGTCCTCTCTGGAAACACCATATATTTT. Amino acids: CASSVDVLSGNTIYF.

CDR3 DNA sequence: TGTGCCAGCAGCCTGGGGGCAGGGGGCCACTATGGCTACACCTTC. Protein product: CASSLGAGGHYGYTF. V usage is TRBV6-4 and J usage is TRBJ1-2, with 8 bases fitting TRBD1. Germline CDR1 is MRHNA and CDR2 is SNTAGT. Trimming cost V 6 bases and J 3 bases; bases outside gene matches: 9. The CDR3 covers 15 residues.

V and J are TRBV7-9 and TRBJ2-5, with D perhaps TRBD1 or TRBD2 (5 bases each). Germline lookup yields CDR1 SEHNR and CDR2 FQNEAQ (reference sequence). The CDR3 has 14 residues. V lost 0 bases, J lost 5 bases, and 10 bases lay in between. The CDR3 is CASSLAGAVETQYF. In DNA form, the CDR3 reads TGTGCCAGCAGCTTAGCCGGGGCTGTGGAGACCCAGTACTTC.

V is TRBV14 and J is TRBJ2-3; possibly TRBD2 for D (6 bases). CDR1 and CDR2 (germline): SGHDN, FVKESK. This CDR3 comprises 15 residues. Trimming stripped 1 base from V and 4 bases from J, with 12 bases between. The CDR3 nucleotides read TGTGCCAGCAGCCAAGTTGGAGGGTTTGCAGATACGCAGTATTTT. It codes for CASSQVGGFADTQYF.

The chain links TRBV18 to TRBJ1-2; D possibly corresponds to TRBD1 (5 bases). V lost 4 bases and J 4 bases, leaving 13 bases between the germline ends. The V gene's germline CDR1 is KGHSH and CDR2 LQKENI. The CDR3 length is 14 residues. The DNA for the CDR3 is TGTGCCAGCTCACTGTCGGGGGAGATCTATGGCTACACCTTC. Protein product: CASSLSGEIYGYTF. Supplemented by reference TRBV18 and TRBJ1-2, the full variable domain reads NAGVMQNPRHLVRRRGQEARLRCSPMKGHSHVYWYRQLPEEGLKFMVYLQKENIIDESGMPKERFSAEFPKEGPSILRIQQVVRGDSAAYFCASSLSGEIYGYTFGSGTRLTVV.

The chain is built from TRBV7-2 and TRBJ1-5; D is ambiguous. The CDR3 runs 13 residues. Germline CDR1 reads SGHTA; CDR2 reads FQGNSA. Trimming shortened V by 3 bases and J by 4 bases, and 7 bases separated the two germline ends. The CDR3 DNA reads as TGTGCCAGCAGCTTGTCCGGAAATCAGCCCCAGCATTTT. As protein: CASSLSGNQPQHF. Variable domain in full (rest from reference TRBV7-2 and TRBJ1-5): GAGVSQSPSNKVTEKGKDVELRCDPISGHTALYWYRQSLGQGLEFLIYFQGNSAPDKSGLPSDRFSAERTGGSVSTLTIQRTQQEDSAVYLCASSLSGNQPQHFGDGTRLSIL.

In this sample, this clone turned up once. The rearrangement joins TRBV5-1 to TRBJ1-3, with a weak D call TRBD1 (6 bases). The CDR3 consists of 16 residues. Germline assignment: CDR1 SGHRS and CDR2 YFSETQ. Trimming removed 0 bases from V and 0 bases from J, with 10 bases in between. The chain's CDR3 is CASSLVVGHSGNTIYF. CDR3 DNA: TGCGCCAGCAGCTTGGTGGTGGGACACTCTGGAAACACCATATATTTT. Full variable domain (missing parts from reference TRBV5-1 and TRBJ1-3): KAGVTQTPRYLIKTRGQQVTLSCSPISGHRSVSWYQQTPGQGLQFLFEYFSETQRNKGNFPGRFSGRQFSNSRSEMNVSTLELGDSALYLCASSLVVGHSGNTIYFGEGSWLTVV.

The chain links TRBV27 to TRBJ1-4; D is perhaps TRBD1 (6 bases). V was pared by 1 base and J by 0 bases, with 15 bases between. Looked up from germline, CDR1 is MNHEY and CDR2 is SMNVEV (reference sequence). This CDR3 spans 18 amino acids. The CDR3 DNA reads as TGTGCCAGCAGTTTATGGCGCAGGGGAGGCTCAACTAATGAAAAACTGTTTTTT. Its translation is CASSLWRRGGSTNEKLFF.

As regards this clone: A read error may produce the germline difference seen at one junction end. The chain uses TRBV6-1 and TRBJ2-7, with D possibly TRBD2 on 6 matching bases. CDR3 size: 16 residues. The germline gives CDR1 MNHNS, CDR2 SASEGT. Here the CDR3 reads CASSELGLTNSYGQYF. CDR3 nucleotide sequence: TGTGCCAGCAGTGAATTGGGACTTACTAATTCCTACGGGCAGTACTTC.